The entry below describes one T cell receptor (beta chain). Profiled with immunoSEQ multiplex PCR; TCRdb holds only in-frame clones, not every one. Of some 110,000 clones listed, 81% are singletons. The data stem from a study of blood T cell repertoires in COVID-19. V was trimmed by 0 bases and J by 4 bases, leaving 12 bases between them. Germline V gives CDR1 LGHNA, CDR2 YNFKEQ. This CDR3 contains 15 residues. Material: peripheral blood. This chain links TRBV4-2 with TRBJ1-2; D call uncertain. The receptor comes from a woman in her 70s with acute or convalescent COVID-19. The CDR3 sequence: CASSQDFAAPYGYTF. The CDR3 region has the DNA TGTGCCAGCAGCCAAGATTTTGCGGCGCCCTATGGCTACACCTTC.